This T cell receptor (beta chain) was sequenced for a study of CD8 T cells in Susac syndrome (dated by TCRdb to the late 2010s). Study-wide context: The study used repertoire sequencing to test whether antigen drove CD8+ T cell activation and differentiation in Susac syndrome.

As for this clonotype: This receptor's antigen is unknown. No much larger clone is present one base from it, and per-base qualities are unavailable.

RNA was extracted using the RNeasy kit, and about 0.5 to 1 ug of the RNA was reverse transcribed with random hexamers. The immunoSEQ multiplex PCR assay, which covers 54 Vbeta and 13 Jbeta segments, was used to amplify TCR beta CDR3 regions. To correct PCR amplification bias, a synthetic template baseline was used for both primer optimization and computational correction. As for the authors' bioinformatics: Reads were annotated to V, D and J genes according to IMGT and were analyzed with immunoSEQ Analyzer, with only productive sequences retained. Clonality was calculated as one minus the Shannon entropy normalized by log2 of the number of productive unique sequences. For each patient and control, public and private clones were evaluated among the 100 most prevalent clones. Clones were defined as Susac-specific when absent from the healthy and MS cohorts, from roughly 1,100 published viral clones and from other ImmuneACCESS disease sequences. The raw public reads went through TCRdb reprocessing: fastp at Q25, MiXCR clone calling, in-frame beta chains kept. CDR3 protein sequences are deduplicated, and each keeps its most common genes and DNA. The V and J calls here are based on TCRdb, not the publication. In all, the sample holds just under 150,000 distinct CDR3 sequences, and approximately 94% of those were seen once. Of the sample, nearly 0.085% is held by the ten largest clones.

Peripheral blood CD8+ and CD4+ T cells from healthy donors, Susac syndrome patients and multiple sclerosis patients were profiled using high-throughput TCR beta sequencing. Healthy donors were age- and sex-matched controls. Bulk CD8+ and CD4+ T cells were purified by magnetic negative isolation, while CD8+ TEMRA cells were enriched using FACS. Blood was drawn into EDTA tubes, processed within 24 hours, and PBMCs were isolated by density gradient centrifugation. PBMCs intended for TCR sequencing were cryopreserved in liquid nitrogen and thawed later in a water bath at 37 degrees C. The sorted or isolated CD4+, CD8+ and CD8+ TEMRA cells had a purity of 90% or higher. Summary of the overall study and its limitations: The number of individuals in the TCR sequencing and HLA analysis was recognized as being relatively small.

This receptor was obtained from a human donor in good health. Sequencing was carried out using CD4+ T cells from PBMCs.

The sequence in DNA is TGTGCCATTGATGACGGGAACACTGAAGCTTTCTTT. Its product reads: CAIDDGNTEAFF. The chain is encoded by TRBV19 joined to TRBJ1-1; the D gene identity is not certain. From the cysteine up to the phenylalanine, the CDR3 has a length of 12 residues. Just the 36-base CDR3 DNA is kept, in frame starting at base 1. The germline V gene (reference sequence) provides CDR1 LNHDA and CDR2 SQIVND. The junction carries 10 bases between V and J, which are trimmed by 10 bases and 1 base respectively. Reference TRBV19 and TRBJ1-1 genes cover what lies past the CDR3, so the full variable domain is DGGITQSPKYLFRKEGQNVTLSCEQNLNHDAMYWYRQDPGQGLRLIYYSQIVNDFQKGDIAEGYSVSREKKESFPLTVTSAQKNPTAFYLCAIDDGNTEAFFGQGTRLTVV.